Listed below are T cell receptor beta chains from one sample, sequenced in a study of T cell repertoires in cytomegalovirus infection. No antigen is known for these receptors. MiXCR was run by TCRdb on the reads, yielding one entry per CDR3 protein. In the table there are 110,000 to 150,000 distinct CDR3 sequences, around 32% of which are singletons. Sequenced material: CD8+ T cells from cultured PBMCs, taken from culture after CMV antigen stimulation. The receptors derive from a human donor in good health (CMV status not recorded). Some clones in this sample may be carry-over from other donors' samples. Both conserved end residues are part of each CDR3. Each record gives: D gene, V gene, J gene, clone size, CDR3 DNA, CDR3 protein. D genes are given only for firm matches. The size of a clone is reported for some rows only, either as once, few or many, or as a class for expanded clones.

-	TRBV6-6	TRBJ2-3	-	TGTGCCAGCAGTCCCCGCGGGGCCACAGATACGCAGTATTTT	CASSPRGATDTQYF
-	TRBV15	TRBJ1-4	-	TGTGCCACCAGCAGAGTGGGGGTTGGGGAAAAACTGTTTTTT	CATSRVGVGEKLFF
-	TRBV28	TRBJ1-2	many	TGTGCCAGCAGTTTAGAGGGAGGGGCCACTATGTCCTACACCTTC	CASSLEGGATMSYTF
-	TRBV7-2	TRBJ2-7	few	TGTGCCAGCACCCTACTTGGGACACAAAACGAGCAGTACTTC	CASTLLGTQNEQYF
-	TRBV12-3/TRBV12-4	TRBJ1-1	few	TGTGCCAGCAGTTTAACGAGGGTAGGAACTGAAGCTTTCTTT	CASSLTRVGTEAFF
-	TRBV7-9	TRBJ2-7	-	TGTGCCAGCAGCTTATGGCAGGGCGTTCAGTACTTC	CASSLWQGVQYF
TRBD2	TRBV28	TRBJ2-7	few	TGTGCCAGCAGTATACCCCTGGCGGGGGTACGCGAGCAGTACTTC	CASSIPLAGVREQYF
TRBD2	TRBV7-6	TRBJ2-3	-	TGTGCCAGCAGCTTAGATCGGGGGGGCCTTGGCACAGATACGCAGTATTTT	CASSLDRGGLGTDTQYF
-	TRBV27	TRBJ1-2	few	TGTGCCAGCAGTTTATCGTCGGGAGGGACCGGCTACACCTTC	CASSLSSGGTGYTF
-	TRBV6-2/TRBV6-3	TRBJ1-1	-	TGTGCCAGCAGTTACATTGGGGACCCCAACACTGAAGCTTTCTTT	CASSYIGDPNTEAFF
-	TRBV12-3/TRBV12-4	TRBJ2-1	many	TGTGCCAGCAGCTTGGGTACTAATGAGCAGTTCTTC	CASSLGTNEQFF
-	TRBV4-2	TRBJ1-5	-	TGTGCCAGCAGCCAAGAGAATATACAGGGCGGTCAGCCCCAGCATTTT	CASSQENIQGGQPQHF
-	TRBV28	TRBJ2-6	many	TGTGCCACCCACTCTGGGGCCAACGTCCTGACTTTC	CATHSGANVLTF
TRBD2	TRBV28	TRBJ2-1	-	TGTGCCAGCAGTTTCAGACTAGCCAACAATGAGCAGTTCTTC	CASSFRLANNEQFF
-	TRBV20-1	TRBJ2-1	-	TGCAGTGCTGTGGGGCTGTTATTAGGGGATAAGTTCTTC	CSAVGLLLGDKFF
-	TRBV7-2	TRBJ1-1	few	TGTGCCAGCAGCAAAGGCCCGAACACTGAAGCTTTCTTT	CASSKGPNTEAFF
TRBD2	TRBV6-6	TRBJ2-1	-	TGTGCCAGCAGTTATAGCGGGGACAATGAGCAGTTCTTC	CASSYSGDNEQFF
-	TRBV9	TRBJ2-1	few	TGTGCCAGCAGCGCGACCGGAGGGGAGCAGTTCTTC	CASSATGGEQFF
-	TRBV19	TRBJ2-2	-	TGTGCCAGTAGTATATTTCCCGGGACAAGAAGCGCCGGGGAGCTGTTTTTT	CASSIFPGTRSAGELFF
-	TRBV7-8	TRBJ2-3	many	TGTGCCAGCCACGGTAGGAATACGCAGTATTTT	CASHGRNTQYF
-	TRBV7-6	TRBJ1-2	few	TGTGCCAGCAGCCCAGACTCCTGGGGGGCGCCCGGCTACACCTTC	CASSPDSWGAPGYTF
-	TRBV4-1	TRBJ2-3	many	TGCGCCAGCAGCGTCAGGGAGTCAACACCAGATACGCAGTATTTT	CASSVRESTPDTQYF
-	TRBV28	TRBJ1-1	-	TGTGCCAGCAGTTTAGGAGCCGGTGTTGAAGCTTTCTTT	CASSLGAGVEAFF
TRBD1	TRBV7-2	TRBJ1-2	many	TGTGCCAGCAGTTCCAGCGGACAGGGCCCGCCCGGCTACACCTTC	CASSSSGQGPPGYTF
-	TRBV11-1	TRBJ2-6	-	TGTGCCAGCAGCTTAAGAGGGTTCGTCTCTGGGGCCAACGTCCTGACTTTC	CASSLRGFVSGANVLTF
-	TRBV6-2/TRBV6-3	TRBJ1-1	few	TGTGCCAGCAGTTACCGGATAGGCACTGAAGCTTTCTTT	CASSYRIGTEAFF
-	TRBV5-1	TRBJ1-6	-	TGCGCCAGCAGCTTGGCCTGGAGCTCACCCCTCCACTTT	CASSLAWSSPLHF
-	TRBV19	TRBJ2-3	few	TGTGCCAGTAGTACCGGGACAAGGAGCCCAGATACGCAGTATTTT	CASSTGTRSPDTQYF
-	TRBV9	TRBJ1-6	-	TGTGCCAGCAGCGTAGCAGGGAACGGCTCACCCCTCCACTTT	CASSVAGNGSPLHF
TRBD2	TRBV4-1	TRBJ2-5	few	TGCGCCAGCAGCCAACTAGCGGGGAAGCAAGAGACCCAGTACTTC	CASSQLAGKQETQYF
-	TRBV27	TRBJ1-5	-	TGTGCCAGCAGTTTAAAGTGGGGCACCTATCAGCCCCAGCATTTT	CASSLKWGTYQPQHF
-	TRBV27	TRBJ2-1	-	TGTGCCAGCAGTTTATCGGGGCGCAATGAGCAGTTCTTC	CASSLSGRNEQFF
TRBD1	TRBV7-3	TRBJ1-6	-	TGTGCCAGCAGCCTCCAGGGGGTTAGTTCACCCCTCCACTTT	CASSLQGVSSPLHF
-	TRBV28	TRBJ1-1	few	TGTGCCAGCAGCGGAGGGGGTGCCATAATGCCTGAAGCTTTCTTT	CASSGGGAIMPEAFF
-	TRBV20-1	TRBJ2-1	-	TGCAGTGCTCCCCGGCTCCTGACAGTACCCAATGAGCAGTTCTTC	CSAPRLLTVPNEQFF
-	TRBV5-6	TRBJ1-1	-	TGTGCCAGCTACCTGGGGGTGAACACTGAAGCTTTCTTT	CASYLGVNTEAFF
-	TRBV27	TRBJ2-7	many	TGTGCCAGCAGTTCTGGGGGGGGCTGGGAGCAGTACTTC	CASSSGGGWEQYF
-	TRBV7-9	TRBJ1-1	many	TGTGCCAGCAGCTTAGCGCTTTGGAAACAGAGGGAAGCTTTCTTT	CASSLALWKQREAFF
-	TRBV7-2	TRBJ2-3	many	TGTGCCAGCAGCTTAGGGGGTGTGAGCACAGATACGCAGTATTTT	CASSLGGVSTDTQYF
TRBD2	TRBV10-3	TRBJ2-1	few	TGTGCCATCAGTGACGGGACTAGCGTTGGCAATGAGCAGTTCTTC	CAISDGTSVGNEQFF
-	TRBV7-4	TRBJ2-2	once	TGTGCCAGCAGACCGGCCGTCACCGGGGAGCTGTTTTTT	CASRPAVTGELFF
-	TRBV12-3/TRBV12-4	TRBJ2-1	once	TGTGCCAGCAGTTTGTATGACAATGAGCAGTCCTTC	CASSLYDNEQSF
TRBD1	TRBV6-6	TRBJ1-1	-	TGTGCCAGCAGTCCCTTGGACAGGCTGAACACTGAAGCTTTCTTT	CASSPLDRLNTEAFF
TRBD1	TRBV19	TRBJ2-7	-	TGTGCCACTTCCCCGGGGACAGGGGGCTGGTACGAGCAGTACTTC	CATSPGTGGWYEQYF
-	TRBV19	TRBJ2-7	many	TGTGCCAGTAGTCTCCCAGACAGCTCCTACGAGCAGTACTTC	CASSLPDSSYEQYF